A single sample is the source of the 6 T cell receptor beta chains below, sequenced in a study of high-grade serous ovarian cancer treatment subgroups. Tumor samples were taken before definitive surgery or chemotherapy. The data were produced by immunoSEQ multiplex PCR, yet TCRdb's version contains in-frame clones alone and is incomplete. The sample records some 3,100 clones, about 69% being singletons. Sequences were obtained from tumor tissue. The receptors derive from a human donor with high-grade serous ovarian cancer.

The chain combines TRBV21-1 with TRBJ2-6; the D call in the table, TRBD1, was not verified against the DNA. TRBV21-1 is assigned pseudogene status. CDR3 length: 16 amino acids. In DNA, the CDR3 is TGTGCCAGCAGAAGGACAGGGGCCTCTGGGGCCAACGTCCTGACTTTC. Amino acids: CASRRTGASGANVLTF.

Only a few counts were recorded for this clone. The chain combines TRBV5-4 with TRBJ2-1, with 10 positions matching TRBD2. J lost 7 bases, V lost 0 bases, and 4 bases had no gene match. Germline values: CDR1 SGHNT, CDR2 YYREEE (reference sequence). The CDR3 length is 15 residues. The CDR3 sequence: CASSLVGSGRNEQFF. CDR3 sequence (DNA): TGTGCCAGCAGCTTGGTGGGTAGCGGGAGGAATGAGCAGTTCTTC.

This clone showed up just once. The gene calls are TRBV19 and TRBJ1-1; D not resolved. Trimming removed 4 bases at V and 0 bases at J, with 12 bases between. Germline V gives CDR1 LNHDA, CDR2 SQIVND (reference sequence). This CDR3 has 15 amino acids. Here the CDR3 DNA reads TGTGCCAGTAGTACCCGGCGGGTTATGAACACTGAAGCTTTCTTT. Its protein product is CASSTRRVMNTEAFF.

This clone was seen a handful of times. This sequence joins TRBV7-9 and TRBJ2-7, with TRBD1 identical over 9 bases. V gave up 5 bases and J gave up 0 bases; unmatched junction bases: 8. The CDR3 has 16 residues. Germline CDR1 is SEHNR and CDR2 is FQNEAQ (reference sequence). The CDR3 here is CASSPRQGVPSYEQYF. Here the CDR3 DNA reads TGTGCCAGCAGCCCCAGACAGGGGGTCCCCTCCTACGAGCAGTACTTC. The whole variable domain, remainder taken from reference TRBV7-9 and TRBJ2-7, is DTGVSQNPRHKITKRGQNVTFRCDPISEHNRLYWYRQTLGQGPEFLTYFQNEAQLEKSRLLSDRFSAERPKGSFSTLEIQRTEQGDSAMYLCASSPRQGVPSYEQYFGPGTRLTVT.

CDR3 loop: CASSYGDREYGYTF. DNA for the CDR3: TGTGCCAGCAGTTATGGGGACAGGGAATATGGCTACACCTTC. The chain links TRBV28 to TRBJ1-2; 9 bases fit TRBD1. The CDR3 has 14 amino acids. Trimming took 4 bases from V and 5 from J; bases not matched to a gene: 5. Germline values: CDR1 MDHEN, CDR2 SYDVKM.

The chain is built from TRBV2 and TRBJ1-2; D is undetermined. Germline CDR1 SNHLY, CDR2 FYNNEI. CDR3 size: 14 residues. Trimming took off 5 bases at V and 7 bases at J, with 17 bases between the two ends. This CDR3 is CASSYGRVSGGYTF. The CDR3 DNA reads TGTGCCAGCAGTTATGGACGAGTAAGTGGTGGCTACACCTTC.